This note documents a single T cell receptor (beta chain) sequence. Its matching antigen is unknown. Focal radiation was given together with CTLA-4 blockade (ipilimumab) to patients with chemo-refractory metastatic non-small-cell lung cancer. Some clones are missing from TCRdb's copy, which holds only in-frame ones; the method was immunoSEQ multiplex PCR. Of tens of thousands of clones in the sample, roughly four fifths were seen once. This sample was taken from a study of radiotherapy plus CTLA-4 blockade in lung cancer. Overall study findings and caveats: An expansion of tumor-derived TCR clones occurred in blood after radiotherapy plus ipilimumab.

The CDR3 has 14 residues. V shed 6 bases and J shed 4 bases, with 12 bases lying between them. Germline values: CDR1 MNHEY, CDR2 SVGAGI. V is TRBV6-5 and J is TRBJ2-2; a possible D gene is TRBD1 (6 bases). Sequences were derived from peripheral blood, sampled from a patient treated with radiotherapy plus ipilimumab. This clonotype was sampled from a human donor with non-small cell lung cancer whose response to radiotherapy plus ipilimumab could not be evaluated. The CDR3 protein is CASSRDIRTGELFF. The DNA of the CDR3 is TGTGCCAGCAGCCGGGACATACGCACCGGGGAGCTGTTTTTT.